Listed here are 10 T cell receptor beta chains from one sample, sequenced in a study of cytomegalovirus exposure and HLA in healthy donors. The primer mix had 60 Vbeta and 13 Jbeta primers. The protocol was immunoSEQ multiplex PCR, while the TCRdb copy is restricted to in-frame clones and leaves out a portion. The table shows about 120,000 clones, with over 70% occurring only once. The sequenced sample was PBMCs. These receptors all stem from a woman aged 45-65 years in good health and CMV-seropositive.

A single count supports this clone. The rearrangement joins TRBV7-5 to TRBJ1-6; the DNA was not used to check the table's D call, TRBD1. TRBV7-5 counts as a pseudogene. The CDR3 contains 18 residues. This chain's CDR3 is CARSLAWDRGQWNSPLHF. The CDR3, as DNA: TGTGCCAGAAGCTTAGCGTGGGACAGGGGACAATGGAATTCACCCCTCCACTTT.

The chain has TRBV5-1 and TRBJ2-1; 7 nucleotides line up with TRBD1. Germline values: CDR1 SGHRS, CDR2 YFSETQ. The CDR3 totals 14 residues. Losses at the gene ends were 5 bases for V and 4 bases for J; bases not matched to a gene: 6. In nucleotides, the CDR3 is TGCGCCAGCAGGGTGGGACAGCAATACAATGAGCAGTTCTTC. The encoded protein is CASRVGQQYNEQFF.

The V call is TRBV6-5, the J call TRBJ2-7; 7 bases match TRBD1. The CDR3 is 15 amino acids. Losses at the gene ends were 2 bases for V and 1 base for J; bases not matched to a gene: 5. Per germline, CDR1 MNHEY and CDR2 SVGAGI. CDR3: CASSYKQGFSYEQYF. CDR3 bases: TGTGCCAGCAGTTACAAACAGGGGTTTTCCTACGAGCAGTACTTC.

The genes are TRBV7-7 and TRBJ2-1; 14 nucleotides align to TRBD2. Germline assignment: CDR1 SSHAT and CDR2 FNYEAQ (reference sequence). This CDR3 is 13 amino acids long. CDR3 residues: CASGTSGRSEQFF. The CDR3, as DNA: TGTGCTAGCGGGACTAGCGGGAGAAGCGAGCAGTTCTTC.

In its sample, this clone was seen a few times. This chain connects TRBV7-9 to TRBJ2-7; TRBD2 matches at 7 bases. This CDR3 contains 14 residues. Germline CDR1 reads SEHNR; CDR2 reads FQNEAQ (reference sequence). V lost 5 bases to trimming and J lost 3 bases; unmatched junction nucleotides: 7. CDR3 sequence (DNA): TGTGCCAGCAGCCAGGCGGGGGTCAACTACGAGCAGTACTTC. Its translation: CASSQAGVNYEQYF.

The rearrangement links TRBV5-8 to TRBJ1-2, with 10 nucleotides matching TRBD1. The CDR3 is 16 amino acids. J gave up 0 bases and V 5 bases, and 7 bases lay outside the gene matches. Germline V gives CDR1 SGHTS, CDR2 YDEGEE. The CDR3 loop reads CASRRTGGPSNYGYTF. CDR3 DNA sequence: TGTGCCAGCAGGCGGACAGGGGGACCATCTAACTATGGCTACACCTTC.

CDR3: CASSPLAGRIDTQYF. CDR3 nucleotide sequence: TGTGCCAGCTCACCACTAGCGGGGAGGATAGATACGCAGTATTTT. The rearrangement uses TRBV18 and TRBJ2-3; the match to TRBD2 covers 8 bases. Germline-derived CDR1 and CDR2 are KGHSH and LQKENI. The CDR3 is 15 residues long. The trim removed 1 base at V and 5 bases at J, leaving 5 bases unmatched.

This rearrangement joins TRBV6-4 to TRBJ2-2; tentative D call: TRBD2 (5 bases). The germline V and J ends were trimmed by 5 bases and 2 bases, with 12 bases remaining between them. In germline, CDR1 is MRHNA, CDR2 SNTAGT. This CDR3 contains 15 residues. CDR3 sequence reads: CASSRGGGNTGELFF. The CDR3 DNA follows: TGTGCCAGCAGTCGTGGCGGAGGAAACACCGGGGAGCTGTTTTTT.

The chain carries TRBV7-9 and TRBJ2-7, with TRBD2 identical over 10 bases. This CDR3 has 14 amino acids. The V segment lost 10 bases and the J segment 6 bases; nucleotides outside the gene matches: 12. Looked up from germline, CDR1 is SEHNR and CDR2 is FQNEAQ (reference sequence). The CDR3 loop is CATLPSGGSSEQYF. CDR3 in DNA: TGTGCCACCCTCCCTAGCGGGGGTAGCAGCGAGCAGTACTTC.

V is TRBV5-4 and J is TRBJ2-1, with 8 nucleotides matching TRBD2. The CDR3 totals 14 residues. The germline V gene encodes CDR1 SGHNT and CDR2 YYREEE (reference sequence). The V gene end was trimmed by 2 bases and the J gene end by 2 bases; junction bases not matched to a gene: 0. CDR3 in amino acids: CASSLAGAYNEQFF. In nucleotides, the CDR3 is TGTGCCAGCAGCTTAGCGGGGGCCTACAATGAGCAGTTCTTC.